This T cell receptor (beta chain) was recovered during a study of shared clonotypes between healthy human individuals. Overall study results and limits: Non-shared clonotypes were found to have lower generation probabilities than the clonotypes that were shared by all four of the sorted-subset donors. Clonotype sharing across four donors was observed for 4% to 6.5% of naive CD4 clonotypes. Although depth was large, rarefaction showed that sequencing of the sorted subsets was incomplete.

Of note for this clone: The antigen is unknown.

It was into CD45RA+ naive and CD45RA-negative memory subsets that the CD4+ cells were split. V lost 6 bases and J lost 4; bases outside the gene matches: 8. Germline loops: CDR1 SGHRS, CDR2 YFSETQ. The CDR3 length is 14 residues. Sequencing used immunoSEQ multiplex PCR; TCRdb keeps in-frame clones, though not all of them. The repertoire has around 700,000 clones, roughly 72% of them found once; the top ten carry 1.5% to 2%. Sequenced: memory CD4+ T cells sorted from blood. Subset meaning: CD45RA-negative fraction. The receptor comes from a woman aged 25-40 years in good health. The rearrangement links TRBV5-1 to TRBJ2-5, with 8 bases fitting TRBD2. CDR3 residues: CASKRREVRETQYF. The CDR3 coding sequence is TGCGCCAGCAAGCGGCGGGAGGTGAGAGAGACCCAGTACTTC.